This paragraph reports one T cell receptor (beta chain). This clone came up a few times. Its antigen has not been determined. The input lacks base qualities; no much larger clone sits a single base away. The data stem from a study of beta chain features in type 1 diabetes (dated by TCRdb to the late 2010s). With respect to the entire study: No differences in mean age, gender distribution, total cell number or subset yield were found between patients and healthy donors. Across all samples, fewer than 110,000,000 sorted cells were examined, and cell number per subset correlated strongly with RNA yield. In the study, TCRB repertoires of sorted circulating CD4+ T cell subsets from recently diagnosed type 1 diabetes patients were compared with those of matched healthy donors. Naive and central memory subsets were obtained from all 30 or so donors, but regulatory and stem cell-like memory subsets were isolated from only 8 patients and roughly eight healthy donors. What the research found in general, with its limitations: In all four CD4+ subsets, TCRB CDR3 length was moderately but significantly shorter in type 1 diabetes patients. Only small numbers of individuals were included in the HLA sub-analyses, which left unresolved whether HLA type had any influence on TCRB rearrangement. Sequencing cDNA rather than genomic DNA could over-represent highly expressing activated cells, although activation and CD3 levels did not differ between groups. At VDJ recombination sites, patients with type 1 diabetes made fewer insertions and deleted more nucleotides, a pattern implying thymic rearrangement abnormalities. Naive, central memory and regulatory TCRB repertoires appeared more similar among patients than among healthy donors. PCR might favor shorter templates, but patient and control samples were amplified and corrected together, so any skew would affect both groups equally.

After removal of 5 bases from V and 7 bases from J, the junction retains 11 bases not matched to a gene. CDR1 and CDR2 were assigned from the germline V gene (reference sequence) as SEHNR and FQNEAQ. The CDR3 contains 15 residues, cysteine and phenylalanine counted. The DNA shown is the 45-base CDR3, in frame from base 1. Each donor gave one peripheral blood draw, about 100 mL on average, collected into heparinised tubes. Naive, central memory, regulatory and stem cell-like memory CD4+ T cells were sorted on a BD FACSAria II using a panel including CD45RO, CCR7, CD25, CD127, CD95 and CD27. A purity above 98% was achieved for all sorted populations. PBMCs were isolated immediately by Lymphoprep density gradient centrifugation and stained directly without culture. So that batch effects would be minimized, each experiment stained and sorted samples in pairs, pairing one healthy donor with one patient.

The entire isolated RNA was reverse transcribed using the High Capacity cDNA Reverse Transcription Kit, and thus expressed TCRB transcripts were sequenced. Deep immunoSEQ sequencing was performed on naive, central memory and regulatory T cell samples, with an average of about 3.57 million total reads per sample. After sorted cells were lysed in RLT buffer, RNA was extracted with DNase-treated RNeasy Micro or Mini kits, with the choice depending on cell number. Each cell subset was processed on its own to prevent cross-contamination, while patient and healthy donor samples were processed together. The immunoSEQ multiplex PCR was used to amplify TCRB sequences from cDNA, generating 87-bp fragments that spanned the CDR3 region. Sequencing of the amplicons was performed on the Illumina HiSeq platform. The study's processing was this. PCR bias was computationally corrected using synthetic template baselines, reads within Hamming distance 2 were collapsed, and singletons that could not be merged were discarded. Reads were aligned to IMGT to assign V, D and J genes, CDR3 length, and insertions or deletions at six rearrangement sites. Within each subset, clonotype counts were normalized to sorted cell number, after which true diversity and Gini coefficients were computed with the tcR R package. The overlap coefficient, calculated on TCRB nucleotide sequences, was used to quantify repertoire sharing. Out-of-frame TCRB sequences from naive cells were analyzed to stand in for the pre-selection repertoire. TCRdb provides this immuneACCESS table in a form limited to in-frame rearrangements. Some clones are lacking; in checked studies, under half of them reflect an unresolved V gene, and why the rest are absent is not known. For V, J and clone size, that table is used; D and trimming come from the DNA. The sample profile shows more than 250,000 clones; 13% to 15% of them were found once. The ten largest clones capture 0.015% to 0.02% of the sample.

The receptor was isolated from a man aged 30 to 45 with type 1 diabetes. Sequenced material: naive CD4+ T cells from blood. The cell subset or site label, read with the paper, signifies: true naive CD4+ T cells. Recombination connected TRBV7-9 to TRBJ2-7; TRBD2 lines up with 10 middle nucleotides. Here is the DNA: TGTGCCAGCAGCCCCTCGTGGCTAGCGGGAGATGAGCAGTACTTC. Translated, it reads CASSPSWLAGDEQYF.